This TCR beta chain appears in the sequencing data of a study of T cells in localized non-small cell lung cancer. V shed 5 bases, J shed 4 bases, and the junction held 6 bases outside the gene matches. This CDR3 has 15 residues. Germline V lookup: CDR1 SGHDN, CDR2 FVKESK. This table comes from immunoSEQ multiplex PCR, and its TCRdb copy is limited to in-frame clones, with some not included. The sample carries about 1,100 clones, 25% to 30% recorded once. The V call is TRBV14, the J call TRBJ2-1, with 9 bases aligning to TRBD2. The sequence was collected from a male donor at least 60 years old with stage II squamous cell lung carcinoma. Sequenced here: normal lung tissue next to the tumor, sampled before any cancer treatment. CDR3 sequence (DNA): TGTGCCAGCAGCGCCGGACTAGCGAGATACAATGAGCAGTTCTTC. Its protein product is CASSAGLARYNEQFF. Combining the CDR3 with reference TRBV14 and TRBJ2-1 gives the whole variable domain EAGVTQFPSHSVIEKGQTVTLRCDPISGHDNLYWYRRVMGKEIKFLLHFVKESKQDESGMPNNRFLAERTGGTYSTLKVQPAELEDSGVYFCASSAGLARYNEQFFGPGTRLTVL.